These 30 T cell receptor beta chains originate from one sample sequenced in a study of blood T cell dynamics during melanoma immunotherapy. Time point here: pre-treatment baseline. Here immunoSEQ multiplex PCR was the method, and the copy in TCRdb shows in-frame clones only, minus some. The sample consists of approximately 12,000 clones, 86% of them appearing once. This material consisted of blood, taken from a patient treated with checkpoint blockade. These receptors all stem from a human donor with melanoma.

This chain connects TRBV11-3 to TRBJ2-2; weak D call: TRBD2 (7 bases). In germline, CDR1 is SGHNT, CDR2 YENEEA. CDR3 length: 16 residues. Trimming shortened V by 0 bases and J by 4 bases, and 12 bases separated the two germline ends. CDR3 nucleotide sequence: TGTGCCAGCAGCTTAGATCGGGGGGCAGGCACCGGGGAGCTGTTTTTT. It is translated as CASSLDRGAGTGELFF.

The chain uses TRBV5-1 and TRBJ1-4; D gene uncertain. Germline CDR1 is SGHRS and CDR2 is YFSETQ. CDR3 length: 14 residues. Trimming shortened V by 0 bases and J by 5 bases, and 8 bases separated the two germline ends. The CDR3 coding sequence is TGCGCCAGCAGCTTGGGGCAGCTAAATGAAAAACTGTTTTTT. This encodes CASSLGQLNEKLFF.

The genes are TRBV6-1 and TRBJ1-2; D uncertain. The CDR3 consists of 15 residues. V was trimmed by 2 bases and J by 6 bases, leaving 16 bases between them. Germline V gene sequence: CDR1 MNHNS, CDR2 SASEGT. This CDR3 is CASSELGRGLNGYTF. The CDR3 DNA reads TGTGCCAGCAGTGAATTAGGACGAGGATTAAATGGCTACACCTTC.

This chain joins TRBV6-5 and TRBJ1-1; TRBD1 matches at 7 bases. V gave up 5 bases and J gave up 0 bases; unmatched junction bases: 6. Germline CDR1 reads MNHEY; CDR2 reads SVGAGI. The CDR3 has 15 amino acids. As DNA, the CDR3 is TGTGCCAGCAGTCTTCAGGGGGGGGTGAACACTGAAGCTTTCTTT. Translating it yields CASSLQGGVNTEAFF.

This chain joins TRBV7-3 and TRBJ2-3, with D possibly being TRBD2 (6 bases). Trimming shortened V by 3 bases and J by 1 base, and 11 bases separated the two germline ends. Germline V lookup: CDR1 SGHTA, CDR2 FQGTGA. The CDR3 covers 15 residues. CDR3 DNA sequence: TGTGCCAGCAGCTTGTCGGGAGCCGGCACAGATACGCAGTATTTT. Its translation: CASSLSGAGTDTQYF.

CDR3 in amino acids: CASSWEATSRQGNTEAFF. The CDR3 nucleotides are TGTGCCAGCAGCTGGGAGGCGACTTCGAGACAGGGGAACACTGAAGCTTTCTTT. V usage is TRBV7-8 and J usage is TRBJ1-1, with 7 bases aligning to TRBD1. With V trimmed by 4 bases and J by 1 base, 15 bases remained unmatched. Germline CDR1 and CDR2: SGHVS and FQNEAQ. This CDR3 contains 18 residues.

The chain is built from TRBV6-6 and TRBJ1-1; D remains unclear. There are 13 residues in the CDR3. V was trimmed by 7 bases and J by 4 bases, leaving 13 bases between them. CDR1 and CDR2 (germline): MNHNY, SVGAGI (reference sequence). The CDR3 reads CASIQRYGTEAFF. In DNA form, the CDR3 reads TGTGCCAGCATCCAGCGGTATGGCACTGAAGCTTTCTTT.

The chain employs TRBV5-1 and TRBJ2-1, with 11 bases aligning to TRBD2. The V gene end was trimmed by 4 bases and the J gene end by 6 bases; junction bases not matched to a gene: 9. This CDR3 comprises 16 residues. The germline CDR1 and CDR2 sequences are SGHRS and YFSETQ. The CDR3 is CASSKDLAGGPNEQFF. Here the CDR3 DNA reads TGCGCCAGCAGCAAAGACCTAGCGGGAGGTCCCAATGAGCAGTTCTTC.

As DNA, the CDR3 is TGTGCCAGCAGCCTCCGGGACGAACCAGGAGAGCAGTACTTC. Its translation is CASSLRDEPGEQYF. The chain employs TRBV4-2 and TRBJ2-7, with D perhaps TRBD1 or TRBD2 (5 bases each). This CDR3 has 14 residues. V lost 4 bases and J lost 7, with 17 bases in between. Germline V gene lookup returns CDR1 LGHNA and CDR2 YNFKEQ.

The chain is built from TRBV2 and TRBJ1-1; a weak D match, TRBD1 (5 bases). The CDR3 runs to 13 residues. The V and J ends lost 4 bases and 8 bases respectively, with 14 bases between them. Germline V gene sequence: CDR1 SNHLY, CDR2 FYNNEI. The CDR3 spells CASSVTWGEEAFF. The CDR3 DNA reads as TGTGCCAGCAGTGTAACGTGGGGGGAGGAAGCTTTCTTT.

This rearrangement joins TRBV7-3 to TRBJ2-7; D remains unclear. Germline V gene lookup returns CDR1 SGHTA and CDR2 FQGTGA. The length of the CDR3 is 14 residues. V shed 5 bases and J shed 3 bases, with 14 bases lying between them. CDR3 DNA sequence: TGTGCCAGCAGCCGGAGAGGTAATTACTACGAGCAGTACTTC. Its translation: CASSRRGNYYEQYF.

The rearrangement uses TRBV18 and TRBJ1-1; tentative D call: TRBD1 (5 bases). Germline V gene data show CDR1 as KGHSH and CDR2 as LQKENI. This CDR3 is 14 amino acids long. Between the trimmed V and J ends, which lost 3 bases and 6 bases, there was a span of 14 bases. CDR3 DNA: TGTGCCAGCTCACCGCCGGGGGGGTGGGCTGAAGCTTTCTTT. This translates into CASSPPGGWAEAFF.

The CDR3 bases are TGTGCCAGTAGACCGGGACAGGGTAGCGAGACCCAGTACTTC. It encodes CASRPGQGSETQYF. The chain joins TRBV19 to TRBJ2-5, with TRBD1 identical over 9 bases. This CDR3 is 14 amino acids long. V was clipped by 6 bases and J by 5 bases; unmatched bases: 7. Germline CDR1 reads LNHDA; CDR2 reads SQIVND (reference sequence).

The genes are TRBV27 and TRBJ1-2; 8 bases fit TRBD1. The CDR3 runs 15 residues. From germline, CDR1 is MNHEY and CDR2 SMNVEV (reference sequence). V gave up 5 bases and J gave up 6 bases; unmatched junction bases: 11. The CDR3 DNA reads TGTGCCAGCAGTCCCCGAGGACAGGGTCGACATGGCTACACCTTC. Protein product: CASSPRGQGRHGYTF.

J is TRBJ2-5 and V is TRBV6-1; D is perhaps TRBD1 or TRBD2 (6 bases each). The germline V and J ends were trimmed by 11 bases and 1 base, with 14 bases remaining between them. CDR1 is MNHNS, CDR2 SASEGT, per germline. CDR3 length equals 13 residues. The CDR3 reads CAGTQGGQETQYF. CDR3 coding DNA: TGTGCCGGGACACAGGGAGGCCAAGAGACCCAGTACTTC.

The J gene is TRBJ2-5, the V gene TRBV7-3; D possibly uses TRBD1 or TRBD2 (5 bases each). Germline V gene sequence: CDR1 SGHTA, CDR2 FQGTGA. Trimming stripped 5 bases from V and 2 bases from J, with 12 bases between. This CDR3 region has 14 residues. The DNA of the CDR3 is TGTGCCAGCAGCCCGGGACGGACTCAAGAGACCCAGTACTTC. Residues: CASSPGRTQETQYF.

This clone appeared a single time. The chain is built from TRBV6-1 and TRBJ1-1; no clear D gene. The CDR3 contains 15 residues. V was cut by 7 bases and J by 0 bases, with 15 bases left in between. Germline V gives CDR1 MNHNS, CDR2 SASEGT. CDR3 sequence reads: CASIREWGMNTEAFF. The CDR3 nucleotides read TGTGCCAGCATCCGCGAATGGGGAATGAACACTGAAGCTTTCTTT.

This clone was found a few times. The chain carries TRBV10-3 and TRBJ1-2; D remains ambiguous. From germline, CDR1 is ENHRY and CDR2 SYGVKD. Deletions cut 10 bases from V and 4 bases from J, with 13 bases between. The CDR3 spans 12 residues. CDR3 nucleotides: TGTGCCACCGAACTCCGCCCCTATGGCTACACCTTC. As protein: CATELRPYGYTF.

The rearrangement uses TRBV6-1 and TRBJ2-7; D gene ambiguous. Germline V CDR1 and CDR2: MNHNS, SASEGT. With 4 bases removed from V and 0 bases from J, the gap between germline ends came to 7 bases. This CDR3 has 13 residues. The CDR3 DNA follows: TGTGCCAGCAGTGCTTATCTCTCCTACGAGCAGTACTTC. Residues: CASSAYLSYEQYF.

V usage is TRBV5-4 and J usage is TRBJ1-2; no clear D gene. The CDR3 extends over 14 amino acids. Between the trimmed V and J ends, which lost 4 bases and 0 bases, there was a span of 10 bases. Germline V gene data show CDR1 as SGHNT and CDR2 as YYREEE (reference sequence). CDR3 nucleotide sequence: TGTGCCAGCAGCATCACGGGGTCTAACTATGGCTACACCTTC. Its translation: CASSITGSNYGYTF.

In DNA, the CDR3 is TGTGCCAGCAGCTTGGTCGACGGTTCTGGAAACACCATATATTTT. Its protein product is CASSLVDGSGNTIYF. The chain has TRBV5-4 and TRBJ1-3; no definite D call. V was cut by 0 bases and J by 1 base, with 8 bases left in between. Germline values: CDR1 SGHNT, CDR2 YYREEE (reference sequence). The CDR3 totals 15 residues.

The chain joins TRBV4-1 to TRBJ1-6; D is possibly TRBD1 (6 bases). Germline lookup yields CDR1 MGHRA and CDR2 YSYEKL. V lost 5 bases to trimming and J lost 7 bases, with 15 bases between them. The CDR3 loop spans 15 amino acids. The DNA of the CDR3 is TGCGCCAGCAGCTCGTGGACAGAGCCGAATTCACCCCTCCACTTT. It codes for CASSSWTEPNSPLHF.

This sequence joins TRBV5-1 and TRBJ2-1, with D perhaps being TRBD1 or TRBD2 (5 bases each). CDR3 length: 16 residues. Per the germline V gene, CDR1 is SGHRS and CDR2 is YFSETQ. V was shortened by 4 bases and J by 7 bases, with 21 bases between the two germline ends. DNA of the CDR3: TGCGCCAGCAGCACCCCGGGGCTTACCTCGGGTAATGAGCAGTTCTTC. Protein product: CASSTPGLTSGNEQFF.

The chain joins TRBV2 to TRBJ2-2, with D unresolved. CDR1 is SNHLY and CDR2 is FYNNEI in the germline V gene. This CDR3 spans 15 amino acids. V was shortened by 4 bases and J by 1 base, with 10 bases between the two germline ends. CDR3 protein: CASSVEGQNTGELFF. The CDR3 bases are TGTGCCAGCAGTGTGGAAGGGCAGAACACCGGGGAGCTGTTTTTT.

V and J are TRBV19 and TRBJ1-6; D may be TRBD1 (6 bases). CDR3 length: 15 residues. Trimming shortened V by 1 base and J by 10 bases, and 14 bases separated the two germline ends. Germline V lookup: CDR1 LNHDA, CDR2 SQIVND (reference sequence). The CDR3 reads CASSIGQGFRSPLHF. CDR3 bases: TGTGCCAGTAGTATAGGCCAGGGGTTTCGGTCACCCCTCCACTTT.

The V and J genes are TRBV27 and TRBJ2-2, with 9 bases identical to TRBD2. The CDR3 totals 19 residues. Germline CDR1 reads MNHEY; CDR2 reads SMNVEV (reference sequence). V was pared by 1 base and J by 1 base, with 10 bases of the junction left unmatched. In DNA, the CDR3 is TGTGCCAGCAGTTTATTCGGGGCTAGCGGGATTAAGAACACCGGGGAGCTGTTTTTT. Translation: CASSLFGASGIKNTGELFF.

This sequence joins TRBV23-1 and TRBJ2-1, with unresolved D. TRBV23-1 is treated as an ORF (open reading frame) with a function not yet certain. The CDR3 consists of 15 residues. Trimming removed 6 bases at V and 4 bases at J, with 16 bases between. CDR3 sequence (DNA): TGCGCCAGCAGAATCAATCGTCGGCAGTACAATGAGCAGTTCTTC. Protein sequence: CASRINRRQYNEQFF.

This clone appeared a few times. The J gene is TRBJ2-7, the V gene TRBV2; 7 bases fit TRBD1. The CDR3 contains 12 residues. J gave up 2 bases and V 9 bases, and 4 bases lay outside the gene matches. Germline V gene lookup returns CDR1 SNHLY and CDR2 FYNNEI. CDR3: CARKTGAYEQYF. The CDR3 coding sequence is TGTGCCAGAAAAACAGGGGCCTACGAGCAGTACTTC.

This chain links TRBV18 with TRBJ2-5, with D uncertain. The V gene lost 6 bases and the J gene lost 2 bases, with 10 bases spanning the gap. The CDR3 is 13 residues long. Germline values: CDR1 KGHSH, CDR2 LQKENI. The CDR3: CASSVQDQETQYF. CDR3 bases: TGTGCCAGCTCCGTTCAGGATCAAGAGACCCAGTACTTC.

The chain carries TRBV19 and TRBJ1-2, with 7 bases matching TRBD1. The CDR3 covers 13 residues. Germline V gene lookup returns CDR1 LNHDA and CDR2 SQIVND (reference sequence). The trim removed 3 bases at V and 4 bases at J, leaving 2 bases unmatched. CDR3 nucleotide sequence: TGTGCCAGTAGTATCGGGACAGTCTATGGCTACACCTTC. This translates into CASSIGTVYGYTF.